The T cell receptor (beta chain) under discussion was sequenced for a study of blood T cell repertoires in COVID-19 (dated by TCRdb to 2020 to 2021). Looking at the study overall: Collaborator samples came from the United States, Italy and Spain and covered acute and convalescent phases of COVID-19. The material from the prospective study consisted of cDNA or gDNA derived from T cells, B-cell-depleted T cells, or PBMCs. The dataset comprised deeply sampled blood TCRbeta repertoires from subjects exposed to, actively infected with, or recovered from COVID-19. A freely available public database, intended as a resource for researchers studying the immune response to SARS-CoV-2, is where the repertoires were released. The samples were drawn from two sources: the first 160 participants of the ongoing ImmuneRACE study, and some 1,300 subjects contributed by 6 global collaborators. Nearly every sample came with metadata listing a de-identified subject ID, COVID-19 status, age in years and sex. Where HLA class I and class II types were available, the types were taken from metadata supplied by the sample provider, not from assay-based typing.

Overall study outcomes, separate from this receptor: How much clinical and demographic metadata was included differed by source and by participant, and the metadata was provided uncurated.

Participants in the prospective study were enrolled through a virtual design, were aged about 18 to 90 years, and lived in roughly 24 United States geographic areas. In the prospective study, cohorts were assigned on the basis of participant-reported clinical history obtained from a screening survey and a study questionnaire. For ImmuneRACE Cohort 3, a participant was defined as recovered based on two consecutive negative NP/OP PCR tests, clearance by a healthcare professional, or resolution of symptoms. In the prospective study, mobile phlebotomists collected whole blood, serum and a nasopharyngeal or oropharyngeal swab from each participant. Prospective study participants could optionally give additional blood draws and questionnaires over a roughly 2-month period. Blood samples from the prospective study were shipped frozen or at room temperature prior to DNA extraction. TCRbeta CDR3 regions were amplified from genomic DNA by means of the immunoSEQ Assay, a bias-controlled multiplex PCR. The paper's data handling went like this. The number of nucleated cells in each sample was estimated by amplification of reference gene primers within the assay. To quantify the absolute abundance of each unique TCRbeta CDR3 rearrangement, sequence reads were collapsed and filtered. Productive Simpson clonality was computed per sample as the square root of Simpson's diversity index over productive rearrangements. The source is immuneACCESS, and TCRdb retained only in-frame sequences with V and J called. Part of the clones is not carried over; for the studies checked, unresolved V genes explain less than half of this, and the remainder is unexplained. V and J calls and clone size are as listed in that table; D and trimming were resolved from the DNA. Here the sample has approximately 230,000 clones; about nine tenths occur a single time. The biggest ten clones account for under 2% of the sample.

From V the trimming removes 5 bases and from J it removes 2 bases, while the gene matches leave 7 bases of the junction unaccounted for. Its CDR3 holds 17 amino acids, cysteine through phenylalanine. Of the read, only the CDR3 DNA is kept; its 51 bases are in frame from base 1. CDR1 and CDR2 were assigned from the germline V gene (reference sequence) as MNHEY and SMNVEV. A note on this clone: What this receptor recognizes is not known. Qualities for individual bases were not recorded, and no much larger clone is one base off.

In this chain, TRBV27 is recombined with TRBJ2-5, and 14 junction bases match TRBD2. This receptor was identified in a man aged 40-50 years who had recovered from COVID-19. The specimen was PBMCs or T cells enriched from blood (not recorded which). The CDR3 has the sequence CASSKTSGGAYQETQYF. The DNA sequence is as follows: TGTGCCAGCAGTAAGACTAGCGGGGGGGCCTATCAAGAGACCCAGTACTTC.